This T cell receptor beta chain is drawn from a study of control samples from healthy donors and cancer patients. Germline assignment: CDR1 MNHEY and CDR2 SMNVEV (reference sequence). The CDR3 covers 19 residues. V was trimmed by 5 bases and J by 6 bases, leaving 31 bases between them. Data came from immunoSEQ multiplex PCR; TCRdb stores just in-frame clones and leaves some out. This sample has approximately 71,000 clones; around 92% occur once, and the top ten carry roughly a fifth. This rearrangement joins TRBV27 to TRBJ1-2; no definite D call. The sequenced sample was PBMCs. This receptor was obtained from a man in his fifties or sixties with lung cancer. The CDR3 region is CASSRRPPVLPTPGDGYTF. For the CDR3, the DNA is TGTGCCAGCAGTCGTCGCCCCCCGGTGCTACCCACCCCCGGGGATGGCTACACCTTC.